This TCR beta chain was identified in a study of cytomegalovirus exposure and HLA in healthy donors. The PCR had 60 Vbeta and 13 Jbeta primers. Repertoires were generated with immunoSEQ multiplex PCR, while TCRdb's copy carries only in-frame clones and drops some. This sample has 120,000 or so clones, with approximately 79% found just once. Germline CDR1 is KGHSH and CDR2 is LQKENI. The CDR3 contains 17 residues. The ends were cut back, 6 bases at V and 9 bases at J, with 27 bases in the middle. This chain uses TRBV18 with TRBJ2-1; D possibly corresponds to TRBD1 (7 bases). Sequencing input: PBMCs. The clonotype was recovered from a man aged 25-45 years in good health and CMV-seronegative. Written as DNA, the CDR3 is TGTGCCAGCTCCCGGTCAGGGGGGCGCAGTGTGGGCGCTGAGCAGTTCTTC. Protein product: CASSRSGGRSVGAEQFF.